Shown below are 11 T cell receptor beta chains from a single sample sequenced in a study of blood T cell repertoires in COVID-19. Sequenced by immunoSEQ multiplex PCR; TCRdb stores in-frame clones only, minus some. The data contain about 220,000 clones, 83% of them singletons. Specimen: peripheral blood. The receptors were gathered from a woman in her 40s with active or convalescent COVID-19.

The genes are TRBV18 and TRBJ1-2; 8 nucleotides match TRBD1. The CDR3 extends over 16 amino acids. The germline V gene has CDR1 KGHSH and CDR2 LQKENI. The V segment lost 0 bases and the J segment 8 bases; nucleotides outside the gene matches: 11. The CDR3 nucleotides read TGTGCCAGCTCACCACCTTTCACAGGACAGGGTGACGGCTACACCTTC. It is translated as CASSPPFTGQGDGYTF.

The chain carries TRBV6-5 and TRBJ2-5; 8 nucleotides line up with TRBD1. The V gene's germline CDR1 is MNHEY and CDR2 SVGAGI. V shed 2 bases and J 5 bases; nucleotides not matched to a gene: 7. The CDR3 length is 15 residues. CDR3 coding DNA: TGTGCCAGCAGTTACGGGGGACAGGTAACGGAGACCCAGTACTTC. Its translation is CASSYGGQVTETQYF.

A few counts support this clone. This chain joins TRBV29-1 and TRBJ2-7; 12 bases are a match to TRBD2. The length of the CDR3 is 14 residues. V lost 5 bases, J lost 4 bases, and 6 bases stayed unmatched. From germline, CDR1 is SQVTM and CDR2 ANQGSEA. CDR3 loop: CSVLAGGSGYEQYF. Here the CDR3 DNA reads TGCAGCGTTCTAGCGGGAGGGTCGGGGTACGAGCAGTACTTC.

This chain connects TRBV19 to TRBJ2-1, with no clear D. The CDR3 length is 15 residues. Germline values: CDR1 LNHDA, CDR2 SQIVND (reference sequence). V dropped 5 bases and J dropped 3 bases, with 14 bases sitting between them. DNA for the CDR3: TGTGCCAGTAGTGATGTCGTGGCAGTCTACAATGAGCAGTTCTTC. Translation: CASSDVVAVYNEQFF.

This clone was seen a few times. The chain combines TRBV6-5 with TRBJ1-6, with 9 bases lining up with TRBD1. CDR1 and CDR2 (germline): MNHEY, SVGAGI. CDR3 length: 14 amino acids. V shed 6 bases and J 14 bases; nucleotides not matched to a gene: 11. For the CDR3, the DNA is TGTGCCAGCAGACCCGGGACAGGGACAGGATCCCTCCACTTT. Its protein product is CASRPGTGTGSLHF.

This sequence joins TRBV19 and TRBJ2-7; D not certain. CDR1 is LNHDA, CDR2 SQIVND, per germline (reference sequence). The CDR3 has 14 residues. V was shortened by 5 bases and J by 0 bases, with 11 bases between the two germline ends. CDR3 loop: CASSLGRSSYEQYF. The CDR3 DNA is TGTGCCAGTAGTTTAGGCAGGTCCTCCTACGAGCAGTACTTC.

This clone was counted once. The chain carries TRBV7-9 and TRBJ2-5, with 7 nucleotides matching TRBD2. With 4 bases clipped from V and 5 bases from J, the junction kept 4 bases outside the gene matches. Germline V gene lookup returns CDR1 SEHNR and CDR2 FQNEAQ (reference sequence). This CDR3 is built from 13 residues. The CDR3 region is CASSSGREETQYF. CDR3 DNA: TGTGCCAGCAGCTCAGGGCGGGAGGAGACCCAGTACTTC.

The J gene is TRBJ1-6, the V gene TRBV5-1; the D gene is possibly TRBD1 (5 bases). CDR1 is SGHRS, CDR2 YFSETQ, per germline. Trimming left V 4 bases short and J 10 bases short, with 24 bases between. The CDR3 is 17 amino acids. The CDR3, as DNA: TGCGCCAGCAGCCGAAGAGACCGGACACCTGACGGGTCACCCCTCCACTTT. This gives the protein CASSRRDRTPDGSPLHF.

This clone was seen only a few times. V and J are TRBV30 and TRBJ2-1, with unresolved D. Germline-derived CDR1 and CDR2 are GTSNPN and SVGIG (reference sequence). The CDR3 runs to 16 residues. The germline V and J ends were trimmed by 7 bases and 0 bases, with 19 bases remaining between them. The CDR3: CALLLVGRLSYNEQFF. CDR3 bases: TGTGCCTTGCTACTCGTAGGCAGACTCTCCTACAATGAGCAGTTCTTC.

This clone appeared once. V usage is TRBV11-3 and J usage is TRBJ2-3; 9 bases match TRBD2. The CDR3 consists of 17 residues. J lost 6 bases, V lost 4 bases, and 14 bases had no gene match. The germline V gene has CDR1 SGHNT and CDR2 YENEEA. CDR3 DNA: TGTGCCAGCAGCTGGGCCTTGGTGCTAGCGGGGCAGGATACGCAGTATTTT. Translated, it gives CASSWALVLAGQDTQYF. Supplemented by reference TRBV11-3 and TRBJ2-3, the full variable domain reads EAGVVQSPRYKIIEKKQPVAFWCNPISGHNTLYWYLQNLGQGPELLIRYENEEAVDDSQLPKDRFSAERLKGVDSTLKIQPAELGDSAVYLCASSWALVLAGQDTQYFGPGTRLTVL.

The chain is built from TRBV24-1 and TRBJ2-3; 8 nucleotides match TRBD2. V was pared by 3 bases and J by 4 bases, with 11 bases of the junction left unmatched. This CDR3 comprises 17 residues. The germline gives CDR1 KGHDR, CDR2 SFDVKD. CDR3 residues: CATSDHQAGVVADTQYF. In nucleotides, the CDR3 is TGTGCCACCAGTGATCACCAAGCGGGAGTTGTGGCAGATACGCAGTATTTT.